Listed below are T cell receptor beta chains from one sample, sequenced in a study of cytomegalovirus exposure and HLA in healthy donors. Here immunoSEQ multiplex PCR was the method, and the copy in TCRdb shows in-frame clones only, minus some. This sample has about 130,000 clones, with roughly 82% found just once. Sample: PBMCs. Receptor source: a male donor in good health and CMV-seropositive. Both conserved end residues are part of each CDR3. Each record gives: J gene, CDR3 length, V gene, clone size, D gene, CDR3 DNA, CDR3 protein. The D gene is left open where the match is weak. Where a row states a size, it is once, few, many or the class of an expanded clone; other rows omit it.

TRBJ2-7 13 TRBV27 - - TGTGCCAGCAGTCTAACCCCTGGCTACGAGCAGTACTTC CASSLTPGYEQYF
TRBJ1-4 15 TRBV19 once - TGTGCCAGTAGCCCCGGGTGGGTCCAAAATGAAAAACTGTTTTTT CASSPGWVQNEKLFF
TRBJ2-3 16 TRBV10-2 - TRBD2 TGCGCCAGCAGGCGCCGGACTAGCGTCAGCACAGATACGCAGTATTTT CASRRRTSVSTDTQYF
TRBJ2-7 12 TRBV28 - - TGTGCCAGCAGTTTGGAGTCCTACGAGCAGTACTTC CASSLESYEQYF
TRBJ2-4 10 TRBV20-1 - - TGCAGTGCCCTCTTAAACATTCAGTACTTC CSALLNIQYF
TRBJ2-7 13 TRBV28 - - TGTGCCAGCAGTTCGAGACTAGACTACGAGCAGTACTTC CASSSRLDYEQYF
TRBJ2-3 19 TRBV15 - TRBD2 TGTGCCACCAGCAGGGGCCTAGGGACTAGCGGGGGTAGCACAGATACGCAGTATTTT CATSRGLGTSGGSTDTQYF
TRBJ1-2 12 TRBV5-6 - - TGTGCCAGCAGCTCTGACAGCTATGGCTACACCTTC CASSSDSYGYTF
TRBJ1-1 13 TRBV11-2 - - TGTGCCAGCAGCCCAGGGGTTGGGACTGAAGCTTTCTTT CASSPGVGTEAFF
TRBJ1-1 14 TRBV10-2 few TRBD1 TGCGCCAGCAGTGTCCAGGGGGATAGCACTGAAGCTTTCTTT CASSVQGDSTEAFF
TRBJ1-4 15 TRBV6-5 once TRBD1 TGTGCCAGCAGTTGGGGGACAGGGGTTAATGAAAAACTGTTTTTT CASSWGTGVNEKLFF
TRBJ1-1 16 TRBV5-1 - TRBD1 TGCGCCAGCAGCTGGGGTCCGGGACAGATGAACACTGAAGCTTTCTTT CASSWGPGQMNTEAFF
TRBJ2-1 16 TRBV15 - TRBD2 TGTGCCACCAGCAGAATAGGACTAGCGACTTACAATGAGCAGTTCTTC CATSRIGLATYNEQFF
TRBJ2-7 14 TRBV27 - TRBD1 TGTGCCAGCAGTTGGGGACAGGGGGCGAGGGAGCAGTACTTC CASSWGQGAREQYF
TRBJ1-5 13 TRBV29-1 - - TGCAGCGCTACGGACACTCTCAATCAGCCCCAGCATTTT CSATDTLNQPQHF
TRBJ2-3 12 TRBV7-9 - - TGTGCCAGCAGCGCCGATCGGTCTACGCAGTATTTT CASSADRSTQYF
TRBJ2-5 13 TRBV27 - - TGTGCCAGCAGTACCCTTCGAGGGGAGACCCAGTACTTC CASSTLRGETQYF
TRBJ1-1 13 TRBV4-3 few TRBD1 TGCGCCAGCGCCGGGACAGCGAACACTGAAGCTTTCTTT CASAGTANTEAFF
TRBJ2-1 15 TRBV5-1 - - TGCGCCAGCAGCCCGGTGGCTAGCAGCCTCAATGAGCAGTTCTTC CASSPVASSLNEQFF
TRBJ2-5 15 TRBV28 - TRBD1 TGTGCCAGCAGTGCAAGGGACAGGGTCCAAGAGACCCAGTACTTC CASSARDRVQETQYF
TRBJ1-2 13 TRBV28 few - TGTGCCAGCAGTTTGTCGGTCGCCTATGGCTACACCTTC CASSLSVAYGYTF
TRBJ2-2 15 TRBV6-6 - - TGTGCCAGCAGACTCGACATACAGACCATAAGTGAGCTGTTTTTT CASRLDIQTISELFF
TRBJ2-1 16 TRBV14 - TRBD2 TGTGCCAGCAGCCCGGCAGGAGCGGGGTATTACAATGAGCAGTTCTTC CASSPAGAGYYNEQFF
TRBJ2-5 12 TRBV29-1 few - TGCAGCGTTGAAAAGCTGAGAGAGACCCAGTACTTC CSVEKLRETQYF
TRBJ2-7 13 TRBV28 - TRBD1 TGTGCCAGGACACAGGGGTGCTCCTACGAGCAGTACTTC CARTQGCSYEQYF
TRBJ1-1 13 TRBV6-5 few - TGTGCCAGCGTGGGGGCGGCGAACACTGAAGCTTTCTTT CASVGAANTEAFF
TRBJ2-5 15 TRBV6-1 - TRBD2 TGTGCCTCTCGGAAGGCTAGCGGGAGGGAAGAGACCCAGTACTTC CASRKASGREETQYF
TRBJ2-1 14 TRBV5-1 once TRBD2 TGCGCCAGCAGTTTAAGCGGGGATTACAATGAGCAGTTCTTC CASSLSGDYNEQFF
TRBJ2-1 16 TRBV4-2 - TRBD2 TGTGCCAGCAGCCGCGGGACTAGCGGGAAGGTCGATGAGCAGTTCTTC CASSRGTSGKVDEQFF
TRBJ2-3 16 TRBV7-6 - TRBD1 TGTGCCAGCAGCTTAGTAGGGACAGGGGGCACAGATACGCAGTATTTT CASSLVGTGGTDTQYF
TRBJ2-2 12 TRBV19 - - TGTGCCAGTAGTATAGGGGACAGGGAGCTGTTTTTT CASSIGDRELFF
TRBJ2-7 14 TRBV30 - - TGTGCCTGGAGTCACTACAACTACTATGGCGAGCAGTACTTC CAWSHYNYYGEQYF
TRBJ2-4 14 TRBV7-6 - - TGTGCCAGCAGCTGGGGGGAGATTGATAACATTCAGTACTTC CASSWGEIDNIQYF
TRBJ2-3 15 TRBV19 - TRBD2 TGTGCCAGTAATGTTGGGGGGGACCTCACAGATACGCAGTATTTT CASNVGGDLTDTQYF
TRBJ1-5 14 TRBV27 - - TGTGCCAGCAGCATCCGGGACAACAATCAGCCCCAGCATTTT CASSIRDNNQPQHF
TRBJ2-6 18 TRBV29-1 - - TGCAGCGTCGCACCTGAAAATCTAGGGACTTCTGGGGCCAACGGCCTGACTTTC CSVAPENLGTSGANGLTF
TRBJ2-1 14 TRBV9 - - TGTGCCAGCAGCGTAGACCTACCCGGGAATGAGCAGTTCTTC CASSVDLPGNEQFF
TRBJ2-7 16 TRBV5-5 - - TGTGCCAGCAGCTTGGCCTCAGGGTACCGAGCCTACGAGCAGTACTTC CASSLASGYRAYEQYF
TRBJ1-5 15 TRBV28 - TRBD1 TGTGCCAGCAGTAGGGACAGGAGACGCATCCAGCCCCAGCATTTT CASSRDRRRIQPQHF
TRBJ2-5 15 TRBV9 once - TGTGCCAGCAGCGTAGGACTTAGGGGCATCGAGACCCAGTACTTC CASSVGLRGIETQYF
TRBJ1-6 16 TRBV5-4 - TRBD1 TGTGCCAGCAGCTTGTTTCTGGGACAGGAAACTTCACCCCTCCACTTT CASSLFLGQETSPLHF
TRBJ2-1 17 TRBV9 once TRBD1 TGTGCCAGCAGCGCCCTACGGACAGGGGGCATCTACAATGAGCAGTTCTTC CASSALRTGGIYNEQFF
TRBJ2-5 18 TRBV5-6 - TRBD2 TGTGCCAGCAGCTTGTTCGCTGAGCGGGATGGTCGGCAAGAGACCCAGTACTTC CASSLFAERDGRQETQYF
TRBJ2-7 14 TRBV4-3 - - TGCGCCACCCAAGGCACAGGGACCTCCTACGAGCAGTACTTC CATQGTGTSYEQYF
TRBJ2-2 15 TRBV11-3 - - TGTGCCAGCAGCTCCCGCGGATCGGGCACCGGGGAGCTGTTTTTT CASSSRGSGTGELFF
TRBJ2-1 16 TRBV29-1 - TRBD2 TGCAGCGTTGAAGGTGAGGCTAGCGGCACCTACAATGAGCAGTTCTTC CSVEGEASGTYNEQFF
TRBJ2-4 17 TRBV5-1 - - TGCGCCAGCAGTCCCCCGGCGTCCTCGGGTCCCAAAAACATTCAGTACTTC CASSPPASSGPKNIQYF
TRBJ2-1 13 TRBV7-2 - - TGTGCCAGCAGCTTAGACAGGTACAATGAGCAGTTCTTC CASSLDRYNEQFF
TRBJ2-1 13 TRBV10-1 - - TGCGCCCCGGCACGGCAGTCCGGAGGTGAGCAGTTCTTC CAPARQSGGEQFF
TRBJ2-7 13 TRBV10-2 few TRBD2 TGCGCCACTCAGGGACTATCGCTCTACGAGCAGTACTTC CATQGLSLYEQYF
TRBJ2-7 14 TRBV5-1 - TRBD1 TGCGCCAGCAGCTTGGCCGGGACAGGTTACGAGCAGTACTTC CASSLAGTGYEQYF
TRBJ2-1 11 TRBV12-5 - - TGTGCTAGTGGTTTGCTAGATGAGCAGTTCTTC CASGLLDEQFF
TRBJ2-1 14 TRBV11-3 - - TGTGCCAGCAGCAACTGGGGGCGTAACAATGAGCAGTTCTTC CASSNWGRNNEQFF
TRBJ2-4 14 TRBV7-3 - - TGTGCCAGCAGCTTAGGGCGGGGCCGAGACAGTCAGTACTTC CASSLGRGRDSQYF
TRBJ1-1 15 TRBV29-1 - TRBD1 TGCAGCGTCGCGGCCAGGACAGGGGGCGCCTCTGAAGCTTTCTTT CSVAARTGGASEAFF
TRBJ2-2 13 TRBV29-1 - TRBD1 TGCAGCGGTGGACAGGGCTACACCGGGGAGCTGTTTTTT CSGGQGYTGELFF